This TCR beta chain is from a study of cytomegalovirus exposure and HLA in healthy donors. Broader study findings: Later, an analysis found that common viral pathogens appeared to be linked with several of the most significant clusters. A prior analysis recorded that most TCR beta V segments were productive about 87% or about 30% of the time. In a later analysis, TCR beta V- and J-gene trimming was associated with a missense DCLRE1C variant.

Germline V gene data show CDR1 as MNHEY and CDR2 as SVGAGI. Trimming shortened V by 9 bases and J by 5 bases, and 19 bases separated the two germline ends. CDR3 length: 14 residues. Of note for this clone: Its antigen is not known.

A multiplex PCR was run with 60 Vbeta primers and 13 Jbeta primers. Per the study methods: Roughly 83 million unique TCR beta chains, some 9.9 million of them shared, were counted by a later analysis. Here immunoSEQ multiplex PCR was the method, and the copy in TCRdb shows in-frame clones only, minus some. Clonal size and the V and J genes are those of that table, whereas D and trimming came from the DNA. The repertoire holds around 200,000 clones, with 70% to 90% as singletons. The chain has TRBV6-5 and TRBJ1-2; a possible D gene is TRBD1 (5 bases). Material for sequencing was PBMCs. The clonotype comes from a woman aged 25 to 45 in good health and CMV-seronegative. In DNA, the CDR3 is TGTGCCAGTGGACCCGGGGGGGTCAATTATGGCTACACCTTC. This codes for CASGPGGVNYGYTF.